This T cell receptor (beta chain) comes out of a study of T cell responses to AZD1222 COVID-19 vaccine. Points on this clone: Its matching antigen is unknown.

Study-level results: Baseline seropositives among AZD1222 recipients totaled only 6 or 7.

Method: immunoSEQ multiplex PCR; TCRdb's copy keeps in-frame clones and lacks some. This table has 110,000 or so clones, about 88% appearing once. Germline lookup yields CDR1 MDHEN and CDR2 SYDVKM. The CDR3 runs 14 residues. Trimming cost V 6 bases and J 3 bases, with 12 bases left between them. Here the sequenced sample was peripheral blood, taken 28 days after the second AZD1222 dose. The clonotype originates from an adult who received the AZD1222 COVID-19 vaccine. The chain recombines TRBV28 with TRBJ2-1; D is possibly TRBD2 (6 bases). The CDR3 loop is CASSRSGHYNEQFF. The CDR3 DNA reads as TGTGCCAGCAGCCGTAGCGGACACTACAATGAGCAGTTCTTC.